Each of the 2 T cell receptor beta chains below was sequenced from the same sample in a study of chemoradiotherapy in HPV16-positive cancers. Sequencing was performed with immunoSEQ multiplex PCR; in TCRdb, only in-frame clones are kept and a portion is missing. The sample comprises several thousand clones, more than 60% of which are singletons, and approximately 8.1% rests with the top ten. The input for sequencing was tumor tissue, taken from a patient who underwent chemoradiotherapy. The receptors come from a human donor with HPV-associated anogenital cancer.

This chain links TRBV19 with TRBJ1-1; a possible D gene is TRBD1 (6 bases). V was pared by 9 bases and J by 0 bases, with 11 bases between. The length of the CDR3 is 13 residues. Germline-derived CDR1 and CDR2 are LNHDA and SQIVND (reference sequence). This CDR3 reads CASTRDMNTEAFF. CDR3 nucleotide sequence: TGTGCCAGCACCAGGGACATGAACACTGAAGCTTTCTTT.

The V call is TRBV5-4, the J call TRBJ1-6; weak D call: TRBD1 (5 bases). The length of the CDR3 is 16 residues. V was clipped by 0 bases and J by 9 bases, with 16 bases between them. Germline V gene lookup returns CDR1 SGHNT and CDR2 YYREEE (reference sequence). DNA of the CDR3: TGTGCCAGCAGCTTGGTGAGGGGTGGTGGTGGTTCACCCCTCCACTTT. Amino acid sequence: CASSLVRGGGGSPLHF. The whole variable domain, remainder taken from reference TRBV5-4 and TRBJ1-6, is ETGVTQSPTHLIKTRGQQVTLRCSSQSGHNTVSWYQQALGQGPQFIFQYYREEENGRGNFPPRFSGLQFPNYSSELNVNALELDDSALYLCASSLVRGGGGSPLHFGNGTRLTVT.